This T cell receptor beta chain was captured by sequencing in a study of blood T cell repertoires in COVID-19. In the original processing: The assay estimated nucleated cells by amplifying reference gene primers. Clones were read by immunoSEQ multiplex PCR, and TCRdb kept only the in-frame ones, dropping some. D and trimming were read from the DNA, whereas the V and J calls and clone size are those reported in that table. The repertoire holds some 49,000 clones, with over 90% as singletons. This clone was seen once. V was pared by 5 bases and J by 0 bases, with 0 bases of the junction left unmatched. This CDR3 is 13 amino acids long. Germline-derived CDR1 and CDR2 are ENHRY and SYGVKD.

The gene calls are TRBV10-3 and TRBJ1-1; 7 bases align to TRBD1. The source material was peripheral blood. The TCR comes from a man between 60 and 70 years old with COVID-19, enrolled during active disease. The CDR3 sequence is CAISTGVNTEAFF. CDR3 in DNA: TGTGCCATCAGTACAGGGGTGAACACTGAAGCTTTCTTT.